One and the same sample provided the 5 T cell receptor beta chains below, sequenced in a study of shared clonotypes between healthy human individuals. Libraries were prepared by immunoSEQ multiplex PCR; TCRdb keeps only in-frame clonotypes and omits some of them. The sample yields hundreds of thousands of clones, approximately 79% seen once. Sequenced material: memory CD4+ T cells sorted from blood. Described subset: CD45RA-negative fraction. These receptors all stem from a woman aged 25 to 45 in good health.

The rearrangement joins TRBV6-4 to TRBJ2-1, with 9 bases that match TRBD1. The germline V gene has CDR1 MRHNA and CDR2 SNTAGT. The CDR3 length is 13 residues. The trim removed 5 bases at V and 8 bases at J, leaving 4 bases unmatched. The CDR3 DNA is TGTGCCAGCAGTTACGACAGGGGGGATGAGCAGTTCTTC. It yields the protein CASSYDRGDEQFF.

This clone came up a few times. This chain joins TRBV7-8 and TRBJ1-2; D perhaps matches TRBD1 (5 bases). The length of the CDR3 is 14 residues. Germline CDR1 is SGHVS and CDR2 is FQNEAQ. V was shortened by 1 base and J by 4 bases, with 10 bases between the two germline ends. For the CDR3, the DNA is TGTGCCAGCAGCTTAGACGTGGGACCCTATGGCTACACCTTC. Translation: CASSLDVGPYGYTF.

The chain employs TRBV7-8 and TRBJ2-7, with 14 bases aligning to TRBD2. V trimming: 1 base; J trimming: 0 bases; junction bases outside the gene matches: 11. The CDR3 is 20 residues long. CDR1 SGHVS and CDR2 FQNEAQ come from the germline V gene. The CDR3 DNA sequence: TGTGCCAGCAGCTTAGGCTCACCGGGACTAGCGGGAGTAGGCTCCTACGAGCAGTACTTC. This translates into CASSLGSPGLAGVGSYEQYF. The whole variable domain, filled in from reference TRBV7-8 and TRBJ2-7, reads GAGVSQSPRYKVAKRGQDVALRCDPISGHVSLFWYQQALGQGPEFLTYFQNEAQLDKSGLPSDRFFAERPEGSVSTLKIQRTQQEDSAVYLCASSLGSPGLAGVGSYEQYFGPGTRLTVT.

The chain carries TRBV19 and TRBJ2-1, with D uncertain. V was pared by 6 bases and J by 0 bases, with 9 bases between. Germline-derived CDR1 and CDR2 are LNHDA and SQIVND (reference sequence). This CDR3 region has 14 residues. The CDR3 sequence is CASSNPSSYNEQFF. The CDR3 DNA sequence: TGTGCCAGTAGCAATCCCAGCTCCTACAATGAGCAGTTCTTC.

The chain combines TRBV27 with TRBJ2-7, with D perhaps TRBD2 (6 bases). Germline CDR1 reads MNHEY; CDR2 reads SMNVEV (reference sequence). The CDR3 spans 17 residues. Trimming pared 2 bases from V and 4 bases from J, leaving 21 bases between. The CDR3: CASSLRRGGGKGYEQYF. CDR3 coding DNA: TGTGCCAGCAGTTTACGTCGGGGTGGGGGGAAAGGGTACGAGCAGTACTTC.